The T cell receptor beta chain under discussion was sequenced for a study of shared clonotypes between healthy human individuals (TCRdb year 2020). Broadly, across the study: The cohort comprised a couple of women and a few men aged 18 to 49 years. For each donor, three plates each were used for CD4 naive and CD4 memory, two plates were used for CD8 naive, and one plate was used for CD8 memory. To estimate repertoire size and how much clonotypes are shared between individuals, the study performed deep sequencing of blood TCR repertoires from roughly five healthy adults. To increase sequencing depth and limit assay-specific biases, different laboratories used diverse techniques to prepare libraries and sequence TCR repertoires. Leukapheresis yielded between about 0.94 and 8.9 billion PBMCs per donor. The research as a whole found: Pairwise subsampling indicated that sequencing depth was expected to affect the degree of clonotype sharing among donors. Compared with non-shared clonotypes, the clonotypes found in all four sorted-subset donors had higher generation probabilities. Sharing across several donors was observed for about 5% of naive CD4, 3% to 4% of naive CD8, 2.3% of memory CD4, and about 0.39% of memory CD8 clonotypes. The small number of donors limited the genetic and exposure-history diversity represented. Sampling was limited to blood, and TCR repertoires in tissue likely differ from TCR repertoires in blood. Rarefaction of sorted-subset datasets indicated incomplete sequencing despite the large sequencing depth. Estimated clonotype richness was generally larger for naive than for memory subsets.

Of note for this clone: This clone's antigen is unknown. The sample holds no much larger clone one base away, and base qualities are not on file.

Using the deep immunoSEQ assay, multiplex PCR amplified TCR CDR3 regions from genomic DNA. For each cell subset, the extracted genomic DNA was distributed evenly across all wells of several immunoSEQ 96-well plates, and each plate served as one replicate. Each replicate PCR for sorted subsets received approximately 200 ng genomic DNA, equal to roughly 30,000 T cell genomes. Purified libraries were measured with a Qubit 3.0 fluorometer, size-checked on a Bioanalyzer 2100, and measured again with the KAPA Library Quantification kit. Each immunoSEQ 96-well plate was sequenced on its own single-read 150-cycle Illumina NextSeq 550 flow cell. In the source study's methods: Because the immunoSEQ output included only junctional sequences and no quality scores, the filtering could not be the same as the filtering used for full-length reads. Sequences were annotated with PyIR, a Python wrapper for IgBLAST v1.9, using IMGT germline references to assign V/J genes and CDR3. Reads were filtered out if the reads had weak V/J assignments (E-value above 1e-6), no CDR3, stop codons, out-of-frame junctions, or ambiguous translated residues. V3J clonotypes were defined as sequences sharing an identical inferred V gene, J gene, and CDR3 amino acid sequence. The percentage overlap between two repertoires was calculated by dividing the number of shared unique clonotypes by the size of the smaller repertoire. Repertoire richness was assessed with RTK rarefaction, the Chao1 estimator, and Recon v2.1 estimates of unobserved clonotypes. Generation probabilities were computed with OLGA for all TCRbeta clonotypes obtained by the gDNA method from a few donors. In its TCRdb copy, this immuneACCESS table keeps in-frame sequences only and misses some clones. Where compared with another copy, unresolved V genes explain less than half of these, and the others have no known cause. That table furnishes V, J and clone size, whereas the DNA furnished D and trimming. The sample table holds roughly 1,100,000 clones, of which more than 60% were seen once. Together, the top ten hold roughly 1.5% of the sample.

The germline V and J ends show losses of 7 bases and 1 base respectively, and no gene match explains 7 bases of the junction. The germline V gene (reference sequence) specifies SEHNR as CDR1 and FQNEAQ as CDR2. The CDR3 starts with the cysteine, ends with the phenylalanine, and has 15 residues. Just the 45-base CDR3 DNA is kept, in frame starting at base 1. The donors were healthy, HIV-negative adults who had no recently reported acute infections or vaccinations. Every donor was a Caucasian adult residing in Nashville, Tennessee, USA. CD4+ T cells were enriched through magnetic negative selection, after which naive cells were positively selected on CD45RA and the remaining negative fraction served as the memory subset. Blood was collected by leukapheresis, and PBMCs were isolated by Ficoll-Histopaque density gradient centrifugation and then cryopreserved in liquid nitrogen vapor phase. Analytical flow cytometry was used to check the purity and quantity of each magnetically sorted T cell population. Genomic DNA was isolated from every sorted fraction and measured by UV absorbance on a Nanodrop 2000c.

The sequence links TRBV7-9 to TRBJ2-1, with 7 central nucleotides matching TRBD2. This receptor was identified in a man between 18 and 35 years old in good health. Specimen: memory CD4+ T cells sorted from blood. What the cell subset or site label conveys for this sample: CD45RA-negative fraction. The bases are TGTGCCAGCATCTCCTGGGGGGGTTCCTACAATGAGCAGTTCTTC. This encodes CASISWGGSYNEQFF.